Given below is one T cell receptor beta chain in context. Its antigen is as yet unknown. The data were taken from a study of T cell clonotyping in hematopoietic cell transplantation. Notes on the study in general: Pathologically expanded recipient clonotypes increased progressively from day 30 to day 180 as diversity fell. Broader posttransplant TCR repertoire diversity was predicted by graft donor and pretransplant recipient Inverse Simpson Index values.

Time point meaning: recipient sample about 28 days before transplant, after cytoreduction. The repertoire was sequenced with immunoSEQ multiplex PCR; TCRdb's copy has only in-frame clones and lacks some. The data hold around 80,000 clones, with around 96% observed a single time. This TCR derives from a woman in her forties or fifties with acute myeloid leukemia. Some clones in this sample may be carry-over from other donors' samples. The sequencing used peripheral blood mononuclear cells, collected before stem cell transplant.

The CDR3 loop is CASRLTVDTEAFF. The DNA for the CDR3 is TGCGCCAGCAGATTAACCGTGGACACTGAAGCTTTCTTT. The rearrangement links TRBV5-1 to TRBJ1-1; no clear D gene. This CDR3 is built from 13 residues. CDR1 and CDR2 from the germline V gene are SGHRS and YFSETQ. Trimming shortened V by 5 bases and J by 3 bases, and 11 bases separated the two germline ends.